What follows is one TCR beta chain and its context. This specimen belongs to a study of shared clonotypes between healthy human individuals. Study summary: The study drew on a couple of women and a few men aged 18 to 49 as donors.

Every donor was a Caucasian adult from Nashville, Tennessee. Assay execution proceeded at the deep level. The table came from immunoSEQ multiplex PCR; TCRdb's copy has only in-frame clones and leaves some out. The sample holds 450,000 to 500,000 clones, 81% seen once. Germline assignment: CDR1 SGHTA and CDR2 FQGNSA. This CDR3 is built from 17 residues. The V gene lost 5 bases and the J gene lost 4 bases, with 22 bases spanning the gap. The source is a woman aged 40 to 50 in good health. Some clones in this sample may be carry-over from other donors' samples. Sequencing input: PBMCs. The chain links TRBV7-2 to TRBJ2-3; weak D call: TRBD2 (6 bases). Written as DNA, the CDR3 is TGTGCCAGCAGCGGGTCGGGCGGGGTTCCCAGGGCAGATACGCAGTATTTT. Its protein is CASSGSGGVPRADTQYF.